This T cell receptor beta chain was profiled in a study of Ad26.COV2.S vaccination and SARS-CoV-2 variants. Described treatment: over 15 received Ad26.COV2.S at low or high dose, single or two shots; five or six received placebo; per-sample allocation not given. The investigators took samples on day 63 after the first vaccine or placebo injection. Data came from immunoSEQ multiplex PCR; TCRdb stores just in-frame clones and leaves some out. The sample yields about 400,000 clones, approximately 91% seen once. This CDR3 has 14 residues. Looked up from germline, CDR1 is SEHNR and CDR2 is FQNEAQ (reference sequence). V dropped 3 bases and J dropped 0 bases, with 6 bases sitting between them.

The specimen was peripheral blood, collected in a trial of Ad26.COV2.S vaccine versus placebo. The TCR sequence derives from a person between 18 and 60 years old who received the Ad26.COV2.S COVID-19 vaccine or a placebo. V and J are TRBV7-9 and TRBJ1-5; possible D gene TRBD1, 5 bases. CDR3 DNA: TGTGCCAGCAGCTTGGGGACTAGCAATCAGCCCCAGCATTTT. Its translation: CASSLGTSNQPQHF.